This record concerns one T cell receptor (beta chain) sequence. The CDR3 is made up of 15 amino acids. Germline V lookup: CDR1 LNHDA, CDR2 SQIVND (reference sequence). J lost 5 bases, V lost 5 bases, and 10 bases had no gene match. Enrollees, about 18 to 89 years old, lived in around 23 US areas. The protocol was immunoSEQ multiplex PCR, while the TCRdb copy is restricted to in-frame clones and leaves out a portion. This table has 250,000 or so clones, 80% to 90% appearing once. The data belong to a study of blood T cell repertoires in COVID-19. This chain uses TRBV19 with TRBJ1-1; TRBD1 matches 8 bases. The source is a middle-aged man who had recovered from COVID-19. The material sequenced was PBMCs or T cells enriched from blood (not recorded which). The CDR3 DNA reads as TGTGCCAGTAGTGCATTAACAGGGGGATCAACTGAAGCTTTCTTT. This translates into CASSALTGGSTEAFF. Filled out from reference TRBV19 and TRBJ1-1, the complete variable domain reads DGGITQSPKYLFRKEGQNVTLSCEQNLNHDAMYWYRQDPGQGLRLIYYSQIVNDFQKGDIAEGYSVSREKKESFPLTVTSAQKNPTAFYLCASSALTGGSTEAFFGQGTRLTVV.